The 17 T cell receptor beta chains below were found in one sample sequenced in a study of post-analysis software for immune sequencing data. The antigens of these receptors remain unknown. Study outcomes and limitations: About five TRBV segments, including TRBV5-6, TRBV5-1 and TRBV20-1, were more frequent in patients than controls.

Included in the TCR beta cDNA libraries were unique molecular identifiers. TCRdb reanalysed the PCR reads using MiXCR and keeps one entry per CDR3 protein. The table includes a few hundred thousand distinct CDR3 sequences, over 35% detected once. Sample: blood. Receptor source: a girl aged 5 to 17 with multiple sclerosis.

This sequence joins TRBV5-1 and TRBJ2-5; maybe TRBD1 (6 bases). The V end was cut by 4 bases, the J end by 2 bases, with 21 bases between. CDR1 and CDR2 (germline): SGHRS, YFSETQ. CDR3 size: 17 residues. As DNA, the CDR3 is TGCGCCAGCAGCCGGGCCTTTTCAGGGGAACAACAAGAGACCCAGTACTTC. Translating it yields CASSRAFSGEQQETQYF.

This clonotype occurred a few times. This chain joins TRBV5-6 and TRBJ2-5, with TRBD1 identical over 7 bases. V gave up 2 bases and J gave up 5 bases; unmatched junction bases: 9. This CDR3 comprises 15 residues. CDR1 is SGHDT, CDR2 YYEEEE, per germline. This chain's CDR3 is CASSFPDRVGETQYF. CDR3 nucleotide sequence: TGTGCCAGCAGCTTCCCCGACAGGGTCGGGGAGACCCAGTACTTC.

This rearrangement joins TRBV27 to TRBJ2-3; possible D gene TRBD2, 5 bases. With 1 base removed from V and 1 base from J, the gap between germline ends came to 9 bases. The CDR3 is 15 residues long. Germline CDR1 is MNHEY and CDR2 is SMNVEV (reference sequence). This CDR3 is CASSLLSGGTDTQYF. In nucleotides, the CDR3 is TGTGCCAGCAGTTTATTGAGCGGAGGCACAGATACGCAGTATTTT.

This sequence joins TRBV29-1 and TRBJ2-7; D ambiguous. Per the germline V gene, CDR1 is SQVTM and CDR2 is ANQGSEA. The CDR3 runs to 14 residues. The ends were cut back, 0 bases at V and 2 bases at J, with 11 bases in the middle. This chain's CDR3 is CSVEEGTVPYEQYF. The CDR3 region has the DNA TGCAGCGTTGAAGAAGGAACAGTGCCCTACGAGCAGTACTTC.

V gene TRBV11-3 combines with J gene TRBJ2-1; TRBD2 is a possible D gene (6 bases). V was trimmed by 5 bases and J by 7 bases, leaving 15 bases between them. CDR3 length: 14 residues. Looked up from germline, CDR1 is SGHNT and CDR2 is YENEEA. The CDR3 sequence is CASSAGRWSNEQFF. CDR3 DNA sequence: TGTGCCAGCAGCGCGGGGCGCTGGTCAAATGAGCAGTTCTTC.

The V call is TRBV7-2, the J call TRBJ2-3, with D hard to call. Trimming left V 5 bases short and J 5 bases short, with 17 bases between. Per germline, CDR1 SGHTA and CDR2 FQGNSA. This CDR3 spans 15 amino acids. CDR3 bases: TGTGCCAGCAGCCCCAACAACTGGGTACTAGATACGCAGTATTTT. It specifies CASSPNNWVLDTQYF. Combining the CDR3 with reference TRBV7-2 and TRBJ2-3 gives the whole variable domain GAGVSQSPSNKVTEKGKDVELRCDPISGHTALYWYRQSLGQGLEFLIYFQGNSAPDKSGLPSDRFSAERTGGSVSTLTIQRTQQEDSAVYLCASSPNNWVLDTQYFGPGTRLTVL.

The chain has TRBV28 and TRBJ1-2, with 10 bases that match TRBD1. Germline CDR1 and CDR2: MDHEN and SYDVKM. This CDR3 is built from 14 residues. With 7 bases clipped from V and 2 bases from J, the junction kept 4 bases outside the gene matches. The CDR3 coding sequence is TGTGCCAGCACTCGGGACAGGGGCAACTATGGCTACACCTTC. Amino acid sequence: CASTRDRGNYGYTF.

The chain couples TRBV4-3 to TRBJ2-3, with 10 bases identical to TRBD2. The CDR3 loop spans 18 amino acids. V was pared by 1 base and J by 1 base, with 8 bases of the junction left unmatched. The germline gives CDR1 LGHNA, CDR2 YSLEER. CDR3 in amino acids: CASSQALAGEGGTDTQYF. CDR3 in DNA: TGCGCCAGCAGCCAAGCGCTAGCGGGAGAGGGGGGCACAGATACGCAGTATTTT.

The gene calls are TRBV5-1 and TRBJ2-2, with unresolved D. V shed 1 base and J shed 3 bases, with 10 bases lying between them. CDR1 is SGHRS and CDR2 is YFSETQ in the germline V gene. The CDR3 is 15 amino acids. CDR3 nucleotide sequence: TGCGCCAGCAGCTTGAGGTCGTGGGACACCGGGGAGCTGTTTTTT. This sequence encodes CASSLRSWDTGELFF.

This clonotype has a handful of counts. J is TRBJ2-5 and V is TRBV29-1; unclear D gene. Trimming removed 3 bases at V and 4 bases at J, with 9 bases between. Per the germline V gene, CDR1 is SQVTM and CDR2 is ANQGSEA. The CDR3 runs 12 residues. CDR3 sequence (DNA): TGCAGCGTTGATTTGGTGTTAGAGACCCAGTACTTC. Translation gives CSVDLVLETQYF.

This clonotype was observed a handful of times. The chain combines TRBV20-1 with TRBJ1-6; no reliable D call. Germline-derived CDR1 and CDR2 are DFQATT and SNEGSKA (reference sequence). Deletions cut 4 bases from V and 0 bases from J, with 7 bases between. The CDR3 spans 14 residues. DNA of the CDR3: TGCAGTGCTACGGGGAGCTCCTATAATTCACCCCTCCACTTT. Its translation is CSATGSSYNSPLHF.

This clonotype was seen more than once but under ten times. The rearrangement uses TRBV27 and TRBJ2-6; possible D gene TRBD1, 6 bases. The V and J ends lost 5 bases and 2 bases respectively, with 16 bases between them. The CDR3 covers 17 residues. Germline V lookup: CDR1 MNHEY, CDR2 SMNVEV (reference sequence). CDR3 bases: TGTGCCAGCAGTCCGACACAGGGTACGGCTGGGGCCAACGTCCTGACTTTC. Translating it yields CASSPTQGTAGANVLTF.

J is TRBJ2-3 and V is TRBV7-9, with 9 positions matching TRBD2. From germline, CDR1 is SEHNR and CDR2 FQNEAQ (reference sequence). Trimming cost V 3 bases and J 9 bases; bases outside gene matches: 7. The CDR3 has 14 amino acids. The CDR3 loop reads CASSFETSGSTQYF. CDR3 DNA sequence: TGTGCCAGCAGCTTCGAGACTAGCGGATCCACGCAGTATTTT. Full variable domain (remainder filled in from reference TRBV7-9 and TRBJ2-3): DTGVSQNPRHKITKRGQNVTFRCDPISEHNRLYWYRQTLGQGPEFLTYFQNEAQLEKSRLLSDRFSAERPKGSFSTLEIQRTEQGDSAMYLCASSFETSGSTQYFGPGTRLTVL.

V is TRBV12-3 or TRBV12-4 and J is TRBJ2-1; the D is unclear. V lost 4 bases and J lost 0, with 7 bases in between. The CDR3 has 14 residues. Here the CDR3 reads CASSYDSSYNEQFF. The CDR3 coding sequence is TGTGCCAGCAGTTACGACTCCTCCTACAATGAGCAGTTCTTC.

This clonotype was detected only a few times. V and J are TRBV15 and TRBJ2-2; perhaps TRBD2 as D (5 bases). This CDR3 has 14 amino acids. Germline CDR1 reads LNHNV; CDR2 reads YYDKDF (reference sequence). Trimming left V 6 bases short and J 2 bases short, with 10 bases between. CDR3 DNA sequence: TGTGCCACCAGTCCCGAGGGAAACACCGGGGAGCTGTTTTTT. Protein sequence: CATSPEGNTGELFF.

The chain uses TRBV9 and TRBJ2-5; D perhaps matches TRBD1 (6 bases). This CDR3 is built from 14 residues. Germline CDR1 is SGDLS and CDR2 is YYNGEE. Trimming pared 2 bases from V and 4 bases from J, leaving 12 bases between. The CDR3 protein is CASSVNFRGETQYF. The CDR3, as DNA: TGTGCCAGCAGCGTTAACTTCAGGGGAGAGACCCAGTACTTC.

This chain uses TRBV20-1 with TRBJ2-1; 10 bases fit TRBD2. Trimming took 1 base from V and 9 from J; bases not matched to a gene: 9. The CDR3 runs 15 residues. Germline V gives CDR1 DFQATT, CDR2 SNEGSKA (reference sequence). CDR3 loop: CSARVGSVAGGEQFF. The CDR3 coding sequence is TGCAGTGCTAGAGTGGGCTCGGTAGCGGGAGGTGAGCAGTTCTTC.